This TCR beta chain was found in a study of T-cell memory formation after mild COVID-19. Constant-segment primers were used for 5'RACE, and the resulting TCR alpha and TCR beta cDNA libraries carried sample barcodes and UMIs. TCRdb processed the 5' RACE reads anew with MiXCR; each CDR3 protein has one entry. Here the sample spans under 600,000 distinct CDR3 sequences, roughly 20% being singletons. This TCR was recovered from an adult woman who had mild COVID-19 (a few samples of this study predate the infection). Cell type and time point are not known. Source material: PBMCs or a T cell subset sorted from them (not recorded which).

CDR3 amino acids: CASSREVWVPGLTYNEQFF. CDR3 nucleotide sequence: TGCGCCAGCAGCCGCGAAGTTTGGGTTCCGGGACTTACATACAATGAGCAGTTCTTC. The J gene is TRBJ2-1, the V gene TRBV4-1, with D perhaps matching TRBD2 (6 bases). The CDR3 has 19 amino acids. CDR1 and CDR2 from the germline V gene are MGHRA and YSYEKL. The ends were cut back, 4 bases at V and 4 bases at J, with 26 bases in the middle.